Listed here is a single TCR beta chain. No antigen is known for it. Repertoires were sampled repeatedly during chemoradiotherapy. This record belongs to a study of chemoradiotherapy in HPV16-positive cancers. Study information: Candidate HPV-specific clones and shared TCR motifs came from a couple of HPV16-positive patients. Study results and limitations: Non-HPV-specific T cells did not expand in tumors during treatment, whereas candidate HPV-specific clones and E7-related motifs did.

TCRdb's table, derived via immunoSEQ multiplex PCR, lists solely in-frame clones and lacks some. The sample consists of some 25,000 clones, roughly 94% of them appearing once. Trimming took 2 bases from V and 7 from J, leaving 14 bases between them. The V gene's germline CDR1 is KGHSH and CDR2 LQKENI. The CDR3 consists of 14 residues. J is TRBJ1-1 and V is TRBV18; no reliable D call. This TCR came from a human donor with HPV-associated anogenital cancer. This material was obtained from a patient who underwent chemoradiotherapy. The DNA for the CDR3 is TGTGCCAGCTCACCAGAATCCGGGGTCGTTGAAGCTTTCTTT. This sequence encodes CASSPESGVVEAFF.